The sample holds a few counts of the clone carrying this T cell receptor beta chain. CDR3 length equals 14 residues. Trimming at V came to 3 bases and at J to 1 base, leaving 6 bases not matched to a gene. Germline-derived CDR1 and CDR2 are DFQATT and SNEGSKA (reference sequence). Via MiXCR, TCRdb re-called the 5' RACE reads, giving one row per CDR3 protein. Among 140,000 or so distinct CDR3 sequences listed, 11% to 15% were seen once. The sample comes from a study of T-cell memory formation after mild COVID-19. V usage is TRBV20-1 and J usage is TRBJ2-7; TRBD2 agrees at 7 bases. The sequenced material came from PBMCs or a T cell subset sorted from them (not recorded which). The receptor was isolated from an adult woman who had mild COVID-19 (a few samples of this study predate the infection). Cell type and time point are not known. CDR3 amino acids: CSARRGRESYEQYF. The DNA for the CDR3 is TGCAGTGCTAGGCGAGGGAGGGAGTCCTACGAGCAGTACTTC.